This is a list of T cell receptor beta chains from one sample in a study of shared clonotypes between healthy human individuals. The table came from immunoSEQ multiplex PCR; TCRdb's copy has only in-frame clones and leaves some out. This sample has just over 2,000,000 clones, with around 96% found just once. The sample taken for sequencing was naive CD8+ T cells sorted from blood. These receptors all come from a man between 18 and 29 years old in good health. The CDR3 runs from the conserved cysteine through the conserved F or W. A D gene is named only where the DNA matches it firmly. The size field is filled for only some rows; it gives once, few, many or a size class.

V,J,size,D,CDR3,DNA
TRBV7-9,TRBJ2-7,.,.,CASSLDPGHTEQYF,TGTGCCAGCAGCTTAGACCCGGGACATACCGAGCAGTACTTC
TRBV11-2,TRBJ2-5,.,.,CASSLDRTMGLETQYF,TGTGCCAGCAGCTTAGATCGCACTATGGGGTTGGAGACCCAGTACTTC
TRBV19,TRBJ1-2,.,TRBD1,CASSAPQGAGYGYTF,TGTGCCAGTAGTGCACCCCAGGGGGCCGGGTATGGCTACACCTTC
TRBV5-6,TRBJ2-7,.,TRBD2,CASSLVVFGGYYEQYF,TGTGCCAGCAGCTTGGTGGTTTTCGGGGGGTACTACGAGCAGTACTTC
TRBV19,TRBJ2-7,.,.,CASSVQLDGEQYF,TGTGCCAGTAGTGTCCAACTAGACGGCGAGCAGTACTTC
TRBV5-1,TRBJ2-3,.,TRBD1,CASSSDRTLTDTQYF,TGCGCCAGCAGCTCGGACAGGACGCTCACAGATACGCAGTATTTT
TRBV4-3,TRBJ2-7,once,.,CASSWTASSYEQYF,TGCGCCAGCAGTTGGACAGCTTCGTCCTACGAGCAGTACTTC
TRBV27,TRBJ2-3,.,.,CASSLVIDTDTQYF,TGTGCCAGCAGTTTAGTTATAGACACAGATACGCAGTATTTT
TRBV7-9,TRBJ2-1,.,TRBD1,CASSKGAGSSNEQFF,TGTGCCAGCAGCAAGGGGGCAGGGAGTTCGAATGAGCAGTTCTTC
TRBV27,TRBJ1-1,.,.,CASSLRDGNSEAFF,TGTGCCAGCAGTTTAAGGGACGGAAATTCTGAAGCTTTCTTT
TRBV30,TRBJ2-5,.,.,CAWNGYLLETQYF,TGTGCCTGGAATGGGTACCTGTTGGAGACCCAGTACTTC
TRBV18,TRBJ2-1,.,.,CASSPPIDNEQFF,TGTGCCAGCTCACCACCGATTGACAATGAGCAGTTCTTC
TRBV21-1,TRBJ1-2,.,.,CASSKKARNYGYTF,TGTGCCAGCAGCAAAAAGGCCCGTAACTATGGCTACACCTTC
TRBV5-1,TRBJ1-1,.,.,CASSLALAGLSNTEAFF,TGCGCCAGCAGCTTGGCGTTGGCGGGACTCTCGAACACTGAAGCTTTCTTT
TRBV19,TRBJ1-5,.,.,CASSITDYSNQPQHF,TGTGCCAGTAGTATCACCGATTATAGCAATCAGCCCCAGCATTTT
TRBV5-1,TRBJ2-7,.,.,CASSLDAGLSYEQYF,TGCGCCAGCAGCTTGGACGCAGGGCTTTCCTACGAGCAGTACTTC
TRBV11-2,TRBJ2-7,.,TRBD2,CASRRLAGGSEQYF,TGTGCCAGCAGAAGACTAGCGGGAGGGAGCGAGCAGTACTTC
TRBV6-1,TRBJ2-7,.,.,CASRAGTTYEQYF,TGTGCCAGCAGGGCCGGGACGACCTACGAGCAGTACTTC
TRBV10-1,TRBJ2-7,.,.,CASSDGSYEQYF,TGCGCCAGCAGTGATGGTAGCTACGAGCAGTACTTC
TRBV6-1,TRBJ2-6,.,.,CASMDSFSGANVLTF,TGTGCCAGCATGGACTCCTTTTCTGGGGCCAACGTCCTGACTTTC
TRBV28,TRBJ2-5,.,.,CASSLNSEYQETQYF,TGTGCCAGCAGTTTAAACTCCGAGTACCAAGAGACCCAGTACTTC
TRBV4-2,TRBJ1-3,.,.,CASSQDAPASSGNTIYF,TGTGCCAGCAGCCAAGATGCCCCCGCGAGCTCTGGAAACACCATATATTTT
TRBV5-6,TRBJ2-3,.,.,CASSLSGTDTQYF,TGTGCCAGCAGCTTGTCGGGCACAGATACGCAGTATTTT
TRBV4-1,TRBJ2-7,.,.,CASSQRSGSTYEQYF,TGCGCCAGCAGCCAAAGATCGGGGAGCACCTACGAGCAGTACTTC
TRBV5-5,TRBJ1-6,.,.,CASSLEDRKSGNSPLHF,TGTGCCAGCAGCTTAGAGGACCGAAAGTCGGGTAATTCACCCCTCCACTTT
TRBV6-5,TRBJ2-5,.,TRBD1,CASSPGTDQETQYF,TGTGCCAGCAGTCCGGGGACAGACCAAGAGACCCAGTACTTC
TRBV7-2,TRBJ2-5,once,.,CASSPHGRSLQETQYF,TGTGCCAGCAGCCCCCACGGGAGAAGCCTCCAAGAGACCCAGTACTTC
TRBV7-9,TRBJ1-1,.,.,CASSFQTQPEAFF,TGTGCCAGCAGCTTTCAAACCCAACCTGAAGCTTTCTTT
TRBV29-1,TRBJ2-7,.,.,CSVLRGAYEQYF,TGCAGCGTTCTCAGGGGAGCCTACGAGCAGTACTTC
TRBV28,TRBJ2-1,.,TRBD1,CASSPGQGIDEQFF,TGTGCCAGCAGCCCGGGACAGGGGATTGATGAGCAGTTCTTC
TRBV21-1,TRBJ2-7,.,.,CASSKIGTGPYEQYF,TGTGCCAGCAGCAAAATTGGGACAGGACCCTACGAGCAGTACTTC
TRBV6-1,TRBJ2-7,.,TRBD2,CASSEFAGAYEQYF,TGTGCCAGCAGTGAATTTGCGGGGGCCTACGAGCAGTACTTC
TRBV4-3,TRBJ1-2,.,.,CASSQAFSSGYGYTF,TGCGCCAGCAGCCAAGCTTTCTCCTCGGGATATGGCTACACCTTC
TRBV7-2,TRBJ2-1,.,.,CASSLFAREPVNEQFF,TGTGCCAGCAGCTTATTCGCCCGGGAGCCCGTGAATGAGCAGTTCTTC
TRBV5-6,TRBJ2-7,.,TRBD1,CASRIQGVTYEQYF,TGTGCCAGCAGGATACAGGGGGTAACCTACGAGCAGTACTTC
TRBV4-1,TRBJ2-3,.,TRBD2,CASSLPGGDTQYF,TGCGCCAGCAGCCTCCCGGGGGGAGATACGCAGTATTTT
TRBV30,TRBJ2-7,.,TRBD2,CAWSEASGTYEQYF,TGTGCCTGGAGTGAGGCTAGCGGTACCTACGAGCAGTACTTC
TRBV5-4,TRBJ1-2,.,TRBD1,CASSSRDRDNYGYTF,TGTGCCAGCAGCTCCCGGGACAGAGATAACTATGGCTACACCTTC
TRBV13,TRBJ2-7,.,TRBD1,CASSLGRDRGREQYF,TGTGCCAGCAGCTTAGGTCGGGACAGGGGGCGCGAGCAGTACTTC
TRBV5-6,TRBJ2-2,.,.,CASSQTHGELFF,TGTGCCAGCAGCCAAACACACGGGGAGCTGTTTTTT
TRBV27,TRBJ1-5,.,.,CASSLLASNQPQHF,TGTGCCAGCAGTTTACTGGCATCGAATCAGCCCCAGCATTTT
TRBV27,TRBJ2-3,.,TRBD2,CASSYVAGGGSGTDTQYF,TGTGCCAGCAGTTACGTAGCGGGAGGAGGTTCAGGCACAGATACGCAGTATTTT
TRBV30,TRBJ2-7,.,.,CAWSPDSFGEQYF,TGTGCCTGGAGTCCGGACAGCTTCGGCGAGCAGTACTTC
TRBV2,TRBJ2-7,once,.,CASSPPVGYGEQYF,TGTGCCAGCAGTCCGCCGGTAGGGTATGGCGAGCAGTACTTC
TRBV28,TRBJ2-7,.,TRBD2,CASSSGGGTYEQYF,TGTGCCAGCAGTTCGGGCGGGGGAACCTACGAGCAGTACTTC
TRBV2,TRBJ2-1,.,.,CASRITSLGEQFF,TGTGCCAGCAGGATTACTAGTCTGGGTGAGCAGTTCTTC
TRBV4-3,TRBJ2-6,.,TRBD2,CASSQEVAGSSGANVLTF,TGCGCCAGCAGCCAAGAGGTAGCGGGGAGCTCTGGGGCCAACGTCCTGACTTTC
TRBV7-9,TRBJ2-5,.,.,CASSPRDGQETQYF,TGTGCCAGCAGCCCTCGAGACGGACAAGAGACCCAGTACTTC
TRBV4-2,TRBJ1-5,.,.,CASSQRGDEYSNQPQHF,TGTGCCAGCAGCCAAAGGGGGGACGAGTATAGCAATCAGCCCCAGCATTTT
TRBV4-1,TRBJ2-1,.,.,CASSRGPEQFF,TGCGCCAGCAGTCGCGGACCCGAGCAGTTCTTC
TRBV5-4,TRBJ2-1,once,.,CASVPPGEIYNEQFF,TGTGCCAGCGTTCCCCCGGGGGAGATCTACAATGAGCAGTTCTTC
TRBV15,TRBJ2-7,.,TRBD2,CATSRDGAGGPYEQYF,TGTGCCACCAGCAGAGACGGAGCGGGAGGGCCCTACGAGCAGTACTTC